This T cell receptor beta chain was obtained from a study of blood T cell repertoires in COVID-19 (dated by TCRdb to the early 2020s). For context, the study as a whole: Samples from collaborators originated in the United States, Italy and Spain and spanned both the acute and convalescent phases of COVID-19. The prospective study material was composed of cDNA or gDNA derived from T cells, B-cell-depleted T cells, or PBMCs. Deeply sampled blood TCRbeta repertoires from subjects exposed to, actively infected with, or recovered from COVID-19 were included in the dataset. The repertoires were released in a freely available public database meant as a resource for research on the immune response to SARS-CoV-2. Samples were obtained from the ongoing ImmuneRACE study (first 160 participants) and from 1,254 subjects provided by 6 global collaborators. Sample metadata almost always included a de-identified subject ID, COVID-19 status, age in years and sex. Where available, HLA class I and class II types were taken from metadata supplied by the sample provider and were not determined by assay-based typing.

About this clone itself: Its binding antigen is unknown. Base qualities are not recorded, but no much larger clone differs from it by a single base.

TCRbeta CDR3 regions were amplified from genomic DNA using the immunoSEQ Assay, a bias-controlled multiplex PCR. Turning to the authors' computational methods: The number of nucleated cells in each sample was estimated from the amplification of reference gene primers within the assay. To quantify the absolute abundance of each unique TCRbeta CDR3 rearrangement, sequence reads were collapsed and filtered. Productive Simpson clonality was computed per sample as the square root of Simpson's diversity index over productive rearrangements. The table comes from immuneACCESS by way of TCRdb, which keeps in-frame sequences with V and J called. Part of the clones is missing from these tables; in studies checked, under half for an unresolved V gene and the rest for unknown reasons. V and J calls and clone size are given by that table; D and trimming were obtained from the DNA. In this sample the table shows about 150,000 clones, about nine tenths of which occur a single time. The top ten constitute roughly 2.5% of the sample.

CDR1 and CDR2, per the germline V gene, are SGHVS and FQNEAQ. From V the trimming removes 2 bases and from J it removes 4 bases, while the gene matches leave 10 bases of the junction unaccounted for. The CDR3 has 16 amino acids, counting the end cysteine and phenylalanine. Left in the record is the CDR3 DNA by itself, 48 bases read in frame from the first base. The collaborating institutions used their own protocols to collect whole blood in K2EDTA tubes. Collaborator samples were shipped for TCRbeta analysis as frozen whole blood, isolated PBMCs, or DNA extracted from either sample type. Results and caveats for the whole study, not just this receptor: How much clinical and demographic metadata was included differed by source and by participant, and the metadata was provided uncurated.

This TCR was sampled from a middle-aged man with active COVID-19. The chain was built from TRBV7-8 and TRBJ2-7, and TRBD1 matches 8 of the central bases. Sample: peripheral blood. The nucleotides read TGTGCCAGCAGCTTATTACGGGACAGGCCTTTGTACGAGCAGTACTTC. The resulting protein is CASSLLRDRPLYEQYF.